This T cell receptor (beta chain) was captured in a study of glioma-infiltrating T cells after dendritic cell vaccination. Broader study findings: The cohort had few patients with full blood and tumor sets. Higher TCR clonality did not directly relate to longer survival.

The junction had 5 bases not matched to a gene; V was cut back by 3 bases and J by 4 bases. The germline gives CDR1 LNHNV, CDR2 YYDKDF (reference sequence). This CDR3 comprises 16 residues. Here immunoSEQ multiplex PCR was the method, and the copy in TCRdb shows in-frame clones only, minus some. The sample lists 50,000 to 55,000 clones, about 89% seen once, with 5.3% in the top ten. As regards this clone: Its antigen is not known.

Time point: after dendritic cell vaccination, including at tumor progression/relapse. The receptor comes from a human donor with glioblastoma. Specimen: blood, collected after dendritic cell vaccination. This chain connects TRBV15 to TRBJ2-2; the match to TRBD1 covers 10 bases. The CDR3 DNA sequence: TGTGCCACCAGCAGGCCCGGGACAGGGGCCACCGGGGAGCTGTTTTTT. Translation: CATSRPGTGATGELFF.